This T cell receptor (beta chain) was identified in a study of T cell responses to AZD1222 COVID-19 vaccine. Remarks on this clone: Its antigen is as yet unknown.

Study-level findings and limits: Regions 160-218 and 743-854 dominated among vaccine-associated CD4 TCRs spanning spike. Donors were largely white British and mainly female; clonal diversity was possibly underestimated.

This table comes from immunoSEQ multiplex PCR, and its TCRdb copy is limited to in-frame clones, with some not included. The sample has some 130,000 clones, roughly 91% seen once. The TCR comes from an adult who received the AZD1222 COVID-19 vaccine. The source material was peripheral blood, sampled 28 days after the second AZD1222 dose.

The CDR3 coding sequence is TGCGCCAGCAGCTTACTCCCGACTAGCAAGAGCACAGATACGCAGTATTTT. It translates to CASSLLPTSKSTDTQYF. V gene TRBV5-1 combines with J gene TRBJ2-3; 7 positions match TRBD2. V trimming: 2 bases; J trimming: 0 bases; junction bases outside the gene matches: 9. The length of the CDR3 is 17 residues. Germline loops: CDR1 SGHRS, CDR2 YFSETQ.